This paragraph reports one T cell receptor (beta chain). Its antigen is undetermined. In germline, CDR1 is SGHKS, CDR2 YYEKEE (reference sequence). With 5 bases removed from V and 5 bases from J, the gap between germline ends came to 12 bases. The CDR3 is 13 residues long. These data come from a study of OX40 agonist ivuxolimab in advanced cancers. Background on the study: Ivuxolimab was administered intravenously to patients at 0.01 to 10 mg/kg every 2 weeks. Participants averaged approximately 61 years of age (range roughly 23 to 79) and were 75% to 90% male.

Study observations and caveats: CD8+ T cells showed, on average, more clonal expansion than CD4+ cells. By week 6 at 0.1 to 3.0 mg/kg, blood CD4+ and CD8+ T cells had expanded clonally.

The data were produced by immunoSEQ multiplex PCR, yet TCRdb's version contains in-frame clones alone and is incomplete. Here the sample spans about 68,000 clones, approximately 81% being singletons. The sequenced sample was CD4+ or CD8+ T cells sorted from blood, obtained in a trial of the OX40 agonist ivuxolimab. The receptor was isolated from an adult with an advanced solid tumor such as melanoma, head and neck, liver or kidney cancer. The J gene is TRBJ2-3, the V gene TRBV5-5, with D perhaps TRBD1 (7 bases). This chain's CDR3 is CASREGAVDTQYF. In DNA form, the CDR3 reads TGTGCCAGCAGGGAGGGGGCTGTAGATACGCAGTATTTT.